A single sample is the source of the 24 T cell receptor beta chains below, sequenced in a study of T cell changes during pregnancy in multiple sclerosis. Some clones are missing from TCRdb's copy, which holds only in-frame ones; the method was immunoSEQ multiplex PCR. The repertoire holds tens of thousands of clones, with 80% to 95% as singletons. The material was peripheral blood, obtained in the first trimester of pregnancy. Source of these receptors: a female donor with multiple sclerosis, enrolled in a pregnancy study.

V and J are TRBV5-1 and TRBJ2-5; 10 bases fit TRBD2. The length of the CDR3 is 15 residues. Germline V lookup: CDR1 SGHRS, CDR2 YFSETQ. J lost 7 bases, V lost 3 bases, and 9 bases had no gene match. CDR3 bases: TGCGCCAGCAGCTCCCCTAGCGGGAGCTCCGCGACCCAGTACTTC. This gives the protein CASSSPSGSSATQYF. Full variable domain (outside the CDR3, taken from reference TRBV5-1 and TRBJ2-5): KAGVTQTPRYLIKTRGQQVTLSCSPISGHRSVSWYQQTPGQGLQFLFEYFSETQRNKGNFPGRFSGRQFSNSRSEMNVSTLELGDSALYLCASSSPSGSSATQYFGPGTRLLVL.

The V gene is TRBV19, the J gene TRBJ2-3; 7 positions agree with TRBD2. Trimming at V came to 3 bases and at J to 6 bases, leaving 12 bases not matched to a gene. The CDR3 is 16 residues long. Germline V gene data show CDR1 as LNHDA and CDR2 as SQIVND (reference sequence). The CDR3 nucleotides are TGTGCCAGTAGTATTCGGCCTAGCGGAACCGGGGATACGCAGTATTTT. Translation: CASSIRPSGTGDTQYF. The variable domain in full, with the rest retrieved from reference TRBV19 and TRBJ2-3, is DGGITQSPKYLFRKEGQNVTLSCEQNLNHDAMYWYRQDPGQGLRLIYYSQIVNDFQKGDIAEGYSVSREKKESFPLTVTSAQKNPTAFYLCASSIRPSGTGDTQYFGPGTRLTVL.

This clone was counted a single time. The chain couples TRBV6-1 to TRBJ2-5, with 10 bases lining up with TRBD1. This CDR3 is built from 16 residues. Germline trimming cut 2 bases from V and 4 bases from J; bases unmatched to any gene: 7. The V gene's germline CDR1 is MNHNS and CDR2 SASEGT. The CDR3 region is CASSERGQGSGETQYF. Written as DNA, the CDR3 is TGTGCCAGCAGTGAAAGGGGACAGGGGTCGGGAGAGACCCAGTACTTC.

The chain employs TRBV16 and TRBJ1-5, with a weak D call TRBD1 (6 bases). Trimming took 4 bases from V and 2 from J, leaving 12 bases between them. The CDR3 has 15 amino acids. Germline values: CDR1 KGHSY, CDR2 FQNENV. The CDR3 reads CASSRGPGGNQPQHF. The CDR3 region has the DNA TGTGCCAGCAGCCGGGGGCCCGGGGGCAATCAGCCCCAGCATTTT.

This chain joins TRBV5-5 and TRBJ2-7, with TRBD1 matching over 12 bases. V lost 0 bases and J lost 5; bases outside the gene matches: 3. Germline V gene sequence: CDR1 SGHKS, CDR2 YYEKEE (reference sequence). This CDR3 has 15 amino acids. CDR3 bases: TGTGCCAGCAGCTTGGTGGGACAGGGGGCGAACGAGCAGTACTTC. Translating gives CASSLVGQGANEQYF.

V is TRBV5-1 and J is TRBJ1-2; TRBD1 agrees at 7 bases. The CDR3 loop spans 13 amino acids. Unmatched junction bases numbered 2, after V lost 2 bases and J lost 4 bases. From germline, CDR1 is SGHRS and CDR2 YFSETQ. For the CDR3, the DNA is TGCGCCAGCAGCTTTCGACAGGGCTATGGCTACACCTTC. The encoded protein is CASSFRQGYGYTF.

CDR3 residues: CASSLAQGVTEKLFF. The CDR3 DNA is TGTGCCAGCAGCTTAGCACAAGGGGTTACTGAAAAACTGTTTTTT. The chain employs TRBV11-2 and TRBJ1-4; D possibly corresponds to TRBD1 (5 bases). Germline CDR1 is SGHAT and CDR2 is FQNNGV. The CDR3 is made up of 15 amino acids. With 1 base removed from V and 7 bases from J, the gap between germline ends came to 13 bases.

This chain connects TRBV6-5 to TRBJ2-1; the D gene is possibly TRBD1 (5 bases). V gave up 4 bases and J gave up 4 bases, with 11 bases separating them. Germline V lookup: CDR1 MNHEY, CDR2 SVGAGI. The CDR3 extends over 14 amino acids. The CDR3 spells CASSSPTAYNEQFF. The CDR3 DNA reads TGTGCCAGCAGTTCCCCGACAGCTTACAATGAGCAGTTCTTC.

The CDR3 bases are TGTGCCAGCAGTAAAACAGGGGAGGGCACAGATACGCAGTATTTT. Its protein product is CASSKTGEGTDTQYF. V usage is TRBV6-4 and J usage is TRBJ2-3; possible D gene TRBD1, 7 bases. The CDR3 spans 15 residues. In germline, CDR1 is MRHNA, CDR2 SNTAGT. Trimming shortened V by 5 bases and J by 1 base, and 13 bases separated the two germline ends.

The V and J genes are TRBV19 and TRBJ1-1; a possible D gene is TRBD1 (6 bases). Germline CDR1 and CDR2: LNHDA and SQIVND (reference sequence). The CDR3 contains 16 residues. The V end was cut by 5 bases, the J end by 5 bases, with 21 bases between. This CDR3 is CASSLNGMGRGTEAFF. In nucleotides, the CDR3 is TGTGCCAGTAGTTTAAACGGTATGGGCAGGGGAACTGAAGCTTTCTTT. Complete variable domain (other parts from reference TRBV19 and TRBJ1-1): DGGITQSPKYLFRKEGQNVTLSCEQNLNHDAMYWYRQDPGQGLRLIYYSQIVNDFQKGDIAEGYSVSREKKESFPLTVTSAQKNPTAFYLCASSLNGMGRGTEAFFGQGTRLTVV.

The chain is built from TRBV5-8 and TRBJ2-5; 11 positions match TRBD1. J gave up 10 bases and V 5 bases, and 13 bases lay outside the gene matches. The CDR3 has 15 residues. Germline V gene sequence: CDR1 SGHTS, CDR2 YDEGEE. CDR3: CASRKGTGGSKDQYF. CDR3 DNA sequence: TGTGCCAGCAGGAAGGGGACAGGGGGGTCAAAGGACCAGTACTTC.

CDR3 amino acids: CASSSRVMNTEAFF. In nucleotides, the CDR3 is TGTGCCAGCAGTTCCAGGGTTATGAACACTGAAGCTTTCTTT. The chain links TRBV27 to TRBJ1-1; a possible D gene is TRBD1 (5 bases). The CDR3 runs 14 residues. Trimming removed 4 bases at V and 0 bases at J, with 9 bases between. The germline CDR1 and CDR2 sequences are MNHEY and SMNVEV (reference sequence).

This rearrangement joins TRBV7-8 to TRBJ1-6; the D is unclear. The germline gives CDR1 SGHVS, CDR2 FQNEAQ. V gave up 6 bases and J gave up 11 bases, with 11 bases separating them. The CDR3 contains 12 residues. The CDR3 protein is CASSPLRAPLHF. The CDR3 DNA is TGTGCCAGCAGTCCCCTGAGGGCACCCCTCCACTTT.

CDR3 amino acids: CASSSGQLLKETQYF. The CDR3 nucleotides are TGTGCCAGCAGCTCGGGACAGCTCCTTAAGGAGACCCAGTACTTC. J is TRBJ2-5 and V is TRBV7-8, with 7 bases lining up with TRBD1. Germline V gene sequence: CDR1 SGHVS, CDR2 FQNEAQ. With 4 bases clipped from V and 5 bases from J, the junction kept 10 bases outside the gene matches. The CDR3 is made up of 15 amino acids. The full variable domain, rest sourced from reference TRBV7-8 and TRBJ2-5, is GAGVSQSPRYKVAKRGQDVALRCDPISGHVSLFWYQQALGQGPEFLTYFQNEAQLDKSGLPSDRFFAERPEGSVSTLKIQRTQQEDSAVYLCASSSGQLLKETQYFGPGTRLLVL.

Only a few counts were recorded for this clone. The genes are TRBV27 and TRBJ1-4; 11 nucleotides agree with TRBD1. Germline CDR1 and CDR2: MNHEY and SMNVEV (reference sequence). The CDR3 spans 13 residues. J gave up 8 bases and V 6 bases, and 2 bases lay outside the gene matches. The CDR3 region is CASSWDRGEKLFF. CDR3 bases: TGTGCCAGCAGCTGGGACAGGGGGGAAAAACTGTTTTTT.

This chain joins TRBV19 and TRBJ1-2; no reliable D call. Germline CDR1 LNHDA, CDR2 SQIVND (reference sequence). The V and J ends lost 3 bases and 0 bases respectively, with 8 bases between them. This CDR3 is built from 14 residues. CDR3 region: CASSMGIANYGYTF. The CDR3 DNA follows: TGTGCCAGTAGTATGGGCATAGCTAACTATGGCTACACCTTC.

The V gene is TRBV7-8, the J gene TRBJ2-7; 7 nucleotides line up with TRBD1. The germline V gene encodes CDR1 SGHVS and CDR2 FQNEAQ. The CDR3 runs 14 residues. The J segment lost 2 bases and the V segment lost 5 bases, leaving 6 bases of the junction unmatched. In nucleotides, the CDR3 is TGTGCCAGCAGCCTACAGGGGCTTGCCTACGAGCAGTACTTC. Translating gives CASSLQGLAYEQYF.

J is TRBJ1-3 and V is TRBV4-1, with TRBD1 as a possible D gene (6 bases). CDR3 size: 15 residues. V was shortened by 4 bases and J by 0 bases, with 10 bases between the two germline ends. Germline values: CDR1 MGHRA, CDR2 YSYEKL. CDR3: CASSRYRDSGNTIYF. The DNA for the CDR3 is TGCGCCAGCAGCCGTTACAGGGACTCTGGAAACACCATATATTTT.

The genes are TRBV5-3 and TRBJ1-2, with D tentatively TRBD1 (6 bases). TRBV5-3 is assigned to the ORF class and has an uncertain function. The CDR3 is made up of 14 amino acids. The V gene lost 4 bases and the J gene lost 0 bases, with 10 bases spanning the gap. In DNA, the CDR3 is TGTGCCAGAAGCGGAGGACAGTCTAACTATGGCTACACCTTC. It specifies CARSGGQSNYGYTF.

The gene calls are TRBV5-1 and TRBJ2-3; D perhaps matches TRBD2 (5 bases). The V and J ends lost 7 bases and 0 bases respectively, with 9 bases between them. This CDR3 region has 13 residues. CDR1 is SGHRS, CDR2 YFSETQ, per germline. In DNA, the CDR3 is TGCGCCAGCCGCAGGACTAGCACAGATACGCAGTATTTT. It encodes CASRRTSTDTQYF.

V is TRBV7-2 and J is TRBJ2-2; possible D gene TRBD1, 5 bases. V shed 3 bases and J shed 7 bases, with 9 bases lying between them. Germline CDR1 is SGHTA and CDR2 is FQGNSA. The CDR3 totals 13 residues. The CDR3 DNA sequence: TGTGCCAGCAGCTTTCAGGGTGACGGGGAGCTGTTTTTT. The encoded protein is CASSFQGDGELFF.

V and J are TRBV7-8 and TRBJ2-3; 12 nucleotides agree with TRBD2. The CDR3 runs 16 residues. J gave up 4 bases and V 4 bases, and 6 bases lay outside the gene matches. Germline V lookup: CDR1 SGHVS, CDR2 FQNEAQ. CDR3 nucleotide sequence: TGTGCCAGCAGCTCACTACTAGCGGGAGGAGCAGATACGCAGTATTTT. This sequence encodes CASSSLLAGGADTQYF.

V usage is TRBV27 and J usage is TRBJ2-1; D gene ambiguous. With 3 bases removed from V and 2 bases from J, the gap between germline ends came to 11 bases. Germline V gives CDR1 MNHEY, CDR2 SMNVEV (reference sequence). The CDR3 runs 15 residues. DNA for the CDR3: TGTGCCAGCAGTTTGGCGGATTCCCCCTACAATGAGCAGTTCTTC. This encodes CASSLADSPYNEQFF.

The chain combines TRBV9 with TRBJ2-2; 8 nucleotides agree with TRBD2. V gave up 5 bases and J gave up 4 bases; unmatched junction bases: 4. The CDR3 is made up of 14 amino acids. Germline V gives CDR1 SGDLS, CDR2 YYNGEE. The CDR3 loop reads CASSTLAGTGELFF. DNA of the CDR3: TGTGCCAGCAGTACCCTAGCGGGCACCGGGGAGCTGTTTTTT.